This T cell receptor beta chain is drawn from a study of response to subunit inactivated influenza vaccine (dated by TCRdb to 2016 to 2018). Context from the whole study: The study used deep quantitative T cell receptor repertoire profiling to track responses to a trivalent subunit inactivated influenza vaccine. Summary of the overall study and its limitations: According to the authors, only a limited number of new T cells may be recruited by each seasonal influenza vaccination.

With respect to this clonotype: Its binding antigen is unknown. No qualities accompany the bases; no much larger clone lies one base away.

The protocol used for the library was RT-PCR. Reads for this sample came from an Illumina HiSeq 2500. TCRdb trimmed the raw reads at Q25, called clones with MiXCR and kept productive beta chains. Each entry is one CDR3 protein sequence, shown with its most common DNA and genes. In all, the sample holds roughly 180,000 distinct CDR3 sequences, and about 9.3% of those were seen once. The ten most abundant clones make up about 11% of the sample. V sheds 3 bases and J sheds 2 bases, leaving 13 bases between their ends. The germline V gene gives CDR1 as MDHEN and CDR2 as SYDVKM. Its CDR3 holds 15 amino acids, cysteine through phenylalanine. Solely the CDR3 DNA is kept, with 45 bases framed from the first base.

The sequence is built from TRBV28 and TRBJ2-5, with the identity of the D gene unclear. The TCR sequence derives from a man in his fifties who received an inactivated influenza vaccine. Donor details come from another sample of the same person, matched by shared clones. The specimen was non-naive T cells sorted from PBMCs, collected on the day of vaccination. The sample's cell subset or site label, in plain terms: memory T cell fraction. The DNA sequence follows: TGTGCCAGCAGTTTTCGCCAGGTACATCAAGAGACCCAGTACTTC. Its amino acids are CASSFRQVHQETQYF.